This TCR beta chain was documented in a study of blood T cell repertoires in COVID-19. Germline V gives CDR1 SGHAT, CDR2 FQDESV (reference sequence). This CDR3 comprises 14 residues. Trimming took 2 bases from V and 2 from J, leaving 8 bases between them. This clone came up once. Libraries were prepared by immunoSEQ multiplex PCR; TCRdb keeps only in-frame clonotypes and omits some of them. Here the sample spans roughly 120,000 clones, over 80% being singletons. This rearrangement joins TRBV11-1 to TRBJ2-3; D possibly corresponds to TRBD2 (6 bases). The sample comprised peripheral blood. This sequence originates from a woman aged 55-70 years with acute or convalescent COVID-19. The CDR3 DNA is TGTGCCAGCAGCTTAAGGGACTTCACAGATACGCAGTATTTT. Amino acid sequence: CASSLRDFTDTQYF.